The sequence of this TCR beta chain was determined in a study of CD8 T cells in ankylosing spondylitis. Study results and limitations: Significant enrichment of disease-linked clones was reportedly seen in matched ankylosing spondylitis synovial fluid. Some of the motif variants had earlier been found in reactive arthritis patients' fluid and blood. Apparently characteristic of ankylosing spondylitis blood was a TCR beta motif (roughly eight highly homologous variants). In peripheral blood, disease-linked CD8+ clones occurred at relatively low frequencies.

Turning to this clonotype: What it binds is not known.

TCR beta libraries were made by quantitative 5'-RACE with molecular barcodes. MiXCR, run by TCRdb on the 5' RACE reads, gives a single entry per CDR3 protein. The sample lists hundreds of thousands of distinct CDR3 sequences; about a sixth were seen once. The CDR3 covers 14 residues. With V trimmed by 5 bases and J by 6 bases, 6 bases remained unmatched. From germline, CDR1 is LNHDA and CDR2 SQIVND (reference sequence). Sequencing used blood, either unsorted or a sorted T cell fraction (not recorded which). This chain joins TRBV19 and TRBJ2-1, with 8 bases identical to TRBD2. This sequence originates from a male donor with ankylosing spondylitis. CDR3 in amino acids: CASSWRLASNEQFF. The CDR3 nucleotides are TGTGCCAGTAGTTGGCGACTAGCGAGCAATGAGCAGTTCTTC.